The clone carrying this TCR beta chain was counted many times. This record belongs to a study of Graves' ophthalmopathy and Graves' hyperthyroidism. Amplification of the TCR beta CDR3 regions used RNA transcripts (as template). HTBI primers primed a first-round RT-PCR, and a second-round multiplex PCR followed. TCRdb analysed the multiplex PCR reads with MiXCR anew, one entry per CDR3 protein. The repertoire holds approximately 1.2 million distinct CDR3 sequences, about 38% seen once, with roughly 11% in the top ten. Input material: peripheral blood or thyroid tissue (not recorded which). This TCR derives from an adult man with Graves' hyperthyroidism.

This CDR3 reads CASSPHVGEYNSPLHF. CDR3 sequence (DNA): TGCGCCAGCAGCCCCCACGTGGGAGAATATAATTCACCCCTCCACTTT. This chain joins TRBV5-1 and TRBJ1-6; D call uncertain. The CDR3 is 16 amino acids. With 4 bases removed from V and 4 bases from J, the gap between germline ends came to 15 bases. Germline-derived CDR1 and CDR2 are SGHRS and YFSETQ. Full variable domain (rest looked up from reference TRBV5-1 and TRBJ1-6): KAGVTQTPRYLIKTRGQQVTLSCSPISGHRSVSWYQQTPGQGLQFLFEYFSETQRNKGNFPGRFSGRQFSNSRSEMNVSTLELGDSALYLCASSPHVGEYNSPLHFGNGTRLTVT.